The rows below give T cell receptor beta chains drawn from one sample of a study of cytomegalovirus exposure and HLA in healthy donors. Method: immunoSEQ multiplex PCR; TCRdb's copy keeps in-frame clones and lacks some. The sample holds 95,000 to 150,000 clones. Sample: PBMCs. The receptors derive from a man younger than 45 in good health and CMV-seronegative. Both conserved end residues are part of each CDR3.

TRBV7-9	TRBJ2-7	CASSLDLGLAGDEQYF
TRBV6-5	TRBJ2-1	CASSPGTINEQFF
TRBV7-2	TRBJ2-5	CASSFSGEETQYF
TRBV7-9	TRBJ2-7	CASSFSRGEQYF
TRBV6-1	TRBJ2-5	CASSEGLAGGETQYF
TRBV20-1	TRBJ2-7	CSARVGGGQYF
TRBV6-4	TRBJ1-3	CASSVTAGEGLYF
TRBV30	TRBJ1-4	CAWSLHRSTNEKLFF
TRBV6-1	TRBJ1-4	CASSEFFGSVEKLFF
TRBV2	TRBJ2-1	CASGLAGGENEQFF
TRBV28	TRBJ1-1	CASSVRQGRYTEAFF
TRBV27	TRBJ2-5	CASTTSGSYGETQYF
TRBV19	TRBJ1-5	CASRVRDRRAVSDQPQHF
TRBV27	TRBJ2-2	CASSVQAEPAGELFF
TRBV5-4	TRBJ2-3	CASSIATGGGGDTQYF
TRBV19	TRBJ2-7	CASSEQGVGEQYF
TRBV19	TRBJ2-5	CASSIDGTSGRWGEETQYF
TRBV10-2	TRBJ1-2	CASSEYRQESYGYTF
TRBV27	TRBJ2-7	CASKRRGFNEQYF
TRBV6-5	TRBJ1-6	CASRPVAINSPLHF
TRBV28	TRBJ1-5	CASRSPRTDNQPQHF
TRBV28	TRBJ1-3	CASSLSGLGNTIYF
TRBV5-1	TRBJ2-7	CASSSGQASGGYEQYF
TRBV5-1	TRBJ2-6	CASSPARGTVSSGANVLTF
TRBV6-5	TRBJ1-4	CASRVATNEKLFF
TRBV28	TRBJ2-7	CASTERGGNEQYF
TRBV29-1	TRBJ2-3	CSVDRDSTDTQYF
TRBV11-3	TRBJ2-2	CASSSTGGDGTGELFF
TRBV7-9	TRBJ2-3	CASSNLAGRTDTQYF
TRBV29-1	TRBJ2-1	CSVQPGLVYNEQFF
TRBV7-2	TRBJ2-1	CASSPRGGVYEQFF
TRBV11-2	TRBJ2-7	CASSVPPWASGRVHEQYF
TRBV28	TRBJ2-5	CASSLISGPQETQYF
TRBV11-2	TRBJ2-7	CASSLVIEASYEQYF
TRBV7-2	TRBJ1-2	CASSSQGHSYGYTF
TRBV7-9	TRBJ2-3	CASSPQTWTSTDTQYF
TRBV28	TRBJ1-5	CATPKGLINQPQHF
TRBV5-1	TRBJ2-5	CASRPTPGTSGDGETQYF
TRBV2	TRBJ2-3	CASSPSGRGGTDTQYF
TRBV6-1	TRBJ2-7	CASSELGLASYEQYF
TRBV5-4	TRBJ2-7	CASSLEGLGEQYF
TRBV7-9	TRBJ1-5	CASSLVGEGSNQPQHF
TRBV4-3	TRBJ2-7	CASSQQAGTGGYEQYF
TRBV7-9	TRBJ1-2	CASSTNHRGRYGYTF
TRBV27	TRBJ1-5	CASSNTGGYQPQHF
TRBV5-1	TRBJ2-1	CASSLGDWNEQFF
TRBV5-1	TRBJ2-5	CASSAQGLARETQYF
TRBV30	TRBJ1-1	CAWASGGRGTEAFF